This TCR beta chain was captured by sequencing in a study of blood T cells in healthy people across ages. The study's findings and limits: Long-lived donors had more naive CD4+ cells and higher diversity than aged donors.

A second PCR, run for about 7 to 12 cycles, used a sample-barcoded 5' primer plus a J-beta primer mix. TCRdb redid the calling of the 5' RACE reads with MiXCR, one entry per CDR3 protein. Of about 1.1 million distinct CDR3 sequences listed, roughly two fifths were seen once; the top ten hold about an eighth. This CDR3 is built from 15 residues. Germline V gene sequence: CDR1 SGHTA, CDR2 FQGNSA. A word on this clonotype: Its antigen is still unknown. Sequence at one end of the junction differs from germline and may be a read error.

This sequence was found in a man younger than 35 in good health. The chain has TRBV7-2 and TRBJ1-5; D possibly corresponds to TRBD1 (5 bases). The sample comprised blood. CDR3 in amino acids: CAGSPIDSSNQPQHF. The CDR3 region has the DNA TGTGCCGGCAGCCCCATAGACAGTAGCAATCAGCCCCAGCATTTT.